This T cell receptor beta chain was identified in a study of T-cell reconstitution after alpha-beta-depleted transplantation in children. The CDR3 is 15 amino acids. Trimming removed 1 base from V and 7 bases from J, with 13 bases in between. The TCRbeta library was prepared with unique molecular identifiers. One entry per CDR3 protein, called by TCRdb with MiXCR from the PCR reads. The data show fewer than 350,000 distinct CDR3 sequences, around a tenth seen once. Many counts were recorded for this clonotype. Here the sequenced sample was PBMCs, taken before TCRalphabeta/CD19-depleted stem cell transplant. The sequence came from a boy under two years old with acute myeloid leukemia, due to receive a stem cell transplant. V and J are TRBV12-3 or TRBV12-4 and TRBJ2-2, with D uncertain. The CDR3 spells CASSLDGRNGGELFF. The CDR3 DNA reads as TGTGCCAGCAGTTTAGACGGAAGGAACGGCGGGGAGCTGTTTTTT.